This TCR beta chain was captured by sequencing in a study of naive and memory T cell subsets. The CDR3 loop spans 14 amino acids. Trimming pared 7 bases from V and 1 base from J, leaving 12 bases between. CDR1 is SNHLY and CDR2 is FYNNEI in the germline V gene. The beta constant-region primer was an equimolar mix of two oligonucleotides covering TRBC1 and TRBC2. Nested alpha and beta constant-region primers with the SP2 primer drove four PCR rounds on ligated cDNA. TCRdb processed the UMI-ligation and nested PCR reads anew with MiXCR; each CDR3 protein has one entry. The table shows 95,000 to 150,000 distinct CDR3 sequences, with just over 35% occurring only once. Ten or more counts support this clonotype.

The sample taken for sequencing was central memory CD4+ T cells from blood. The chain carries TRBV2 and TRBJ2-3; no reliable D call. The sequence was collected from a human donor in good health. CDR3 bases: TGTGCCAGCACGTTCGTGGGCCGCACAGATACGCAGTATTTT. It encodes CASTFVGRTDTQYF.